The sample holds a few counts of the clone carrying this T cell receptor beta chain. These data belong to a study of low-dose radiotherapy and immunotherapy resistance in tumors. In the study overall: Cohort 1 got 0.5 Gy per fraction every 2 weeks, 6.5 Gy in total.

Indicated time point: before trial treatment. Eligibility was restricted to patients presenting with advanced solid tumors that lacked tumor-infiltrating lymphocytes. The authors ran 15 to 20 PCR cycles to amplify TCRs with a constant-region primer and V-primer adapter. Through in vitro transcription, the mRNA that had been isolated was amplified. TCRdb re-derived calls from the reads in MiXCR, one entry per CDR3 protein. Of about 50,000 distinct CDR3 sequences listed, 10% to 15% are singletons. The germline V gene has CDR1 SQVTM and CDR2 ANQGSEA. Trimming took off 3 bases at V and 1 base at J, with 6 bases between the two ends. The CDR3 covers 12 residues.

This sample comprised PBMCs, obtained before treatment. The gene calls are TRBV29-1 and TRBJ2-5; D remains ambiguous. The source of this sequence is a female donor with ovarian cancer. The CDR3 loop is CSVDPFQETQYF. For the CDR3, the DNA is TGCAGCGTTGATCCTTTCCAAGAGACCCAGTACTTC.